The source of this TCR beta chain is a study of Ad26.COV2.S vaccination and SARS-CoV-2 variants. TCRdb's table, derived via immunoSEQ multiplex PCR, lists solely in-frame clones and lacks some. Found here are 300,000 to 350,000 clones, around 89% of them singletons; the top ten hold 5%. As for this clone: Its antigen is undetermined.

Treatment noted: 19 received Ad26.COV2.S at low or high dose, single or two shots; roughly 5 received placebo; per-sample allocation not given. The samples date from day 63 after the first vaccine or placebo injection. Adults aged 18-55 years in Boston included the donor. Expressing Wuhan-strain SARS-CoV-2 spike, an Ad26 vector served as the vaccine. Germline assignment: CDR1 MNHEY and CDR2 SVGEGT. Trimming left V 4 bases short and J 4 bases short, with 17 bases between. The CDR3 sequence is 15 residues long. Whole-study findings and limits: Vaccinees showed greater spike-specific TCR breadth than placebo recipients.

This chain connects TRBV6-2 or TRBV6-3 to TRBJ2-7; D is uncertain. This specimen was peripheral blood, taken in a trial of Ad26.COV2.S vaccine versus placebo. This TCR derives from a person aged 18-60 years who received the Ad26.COV2.S COVID-19 vaccine or a placebo. CDR3 protein: CASSSGRSWIYEQYF. The CDR3 nucleotides are TGTGCCAGCAGTTCCGGTAGATCCTGGATATACGAGCAGTACTTC.